The 16 T cell receptor beta chains presented below share a single source sample, sequenced in a study of identifying expanded T cells in peripheral blood. Data came from immunoSEQ multiplex PCR; TCRdb stores just in-frame clones and leaves some out. Of approximately 120,000 clones in the sample, approximately 88% were seen once. Sequenced input: blood. The receptors stem from a person between 18 and 75 years old in good health.

This sequence joins TRBV7-9 and TRBJ1-2; D gene uncertain. The CDR3 has 12 residues. Trimming removed 1 base at V and 7 bases at J, with 7 bases between. Germline V gene lookup returns CDR1 SEHNR and CDR2 FQNEAQ (reference sequence). CDR3 coding DNA: TGTGCCAGCAGCTTAGAACTCGGTGGCTACACCTTC. Translated: CASSLELGGYTF.

This clone showed up just a few times. The V call is TRBV10-2, the J call TRBJ2-7, with no clear D. The CDR3 is 14 residues long. V was cut by 4 bases and J by 2 bases, with 12 bases left in between. The germline V gene encodes CDR1 WSHSY and CDR2 SAAADI. CDR3 in amino acids: CASSGLQEPYEQYF. The CDR3 nucleotides read TGCGCCAGCAGTGGCCTCCAGGAGCCCTACGAGCAGTACTTC.

Only one count was recorded for this clone. Compared with germline, one end of the junction differs, possibly owing to a read error. The V gene is TRBV7-2, the J gene TRBJ1-2, with D unclear. CDR3 size: 13 residues. The germline V gene has CDR1 SGHTA and CDR2 FQGNSA. The DNA for the CDR3 is TGTGCCAGCAGCTTAGACGGACGGACTGGTATGATCTTC. Amino acid sequence: CASSLDGRTGMIF. Full variable domain (rest looked up from reference TRBV7-2 and TRBJ1-2): GAGVSQSPSNKVTEKGKDVELRCDPISGHTALYWYRQSLGQGLEFLIYFQGNSAPDKSGLPSDRFSAERTGGSVSTLTIQRTQQEDSAVYLCASSLDGRTGMIFGSGTRLTVV.

This chain connects TRBV6-1 to TRBJ1-4; maybe TRBD1 (5 bases). Trimming cost V 0 bases and J 10 bases, with 21 bases left between them. CDR1 is MNHNS, CDR2 SASEGT, per germline. The CDR3 totals 17 residues. Here the CDR3 DNA reads TGTGCCAGCAGTGAAGCGCCGTGGGGGGGATTGACTGGAAAACTGTTTTTT. This encodes CASSEAPWGGLTGKLFF.

In DNA, the CDR3 is TGTGCCAGCTCACCACCAACGGTCCAGGGCTACGAGCAGTACTTC. Translated, it gives CASSPPTVQGYEQYF. The chain couples TRBV18 to TRBJ2-7, with a weak D call TRBD1 (5 bases). V dropped 0 bases and J dropped 3 bases, with 12 bases sitting between them. From germline, CDR1 is KGHSH and CDR2 LQKENI. This CDR3 is built from 15 residues.

V is TRBV29-1 and J is TRBJ1-2; tentatively, D is TRBD1 (5 bases). The CDR3 totals 16 residues. CDR1 SQVTM and CDR2 ANQGSEA come from the germline V gene. V dropped 1 base and J dropped 1 base, with 16 bases sitting between them. CDR3 nucleotide sequence: TGCAGCGTTGAAGGGGCAAACCTCCAGGGTAACTATGGCTACACCTTC. Translated: CSVEGANLQGNYGYTF.

V is TRBV10-1 and J is TRBJ1-6, with no clear D. V lost 5 bases to trimming and J lost 7 bases, with 9 bases between them. This CDR3 is built from 13 residues. Germline lookup yields CDR1 WNHNN and CDR2 SYGVQD (reference sequence). The DNA for the CDR3 is TGCGCCAGCAGTTCAGTAAACAATTCACCCCTCCACTTT. Translating gives CASSSVNNSPLHF.

The rearrangement joins TRBV7-9 to TRBJ2-5, with D possibly being TRBD1 (6 bases). The CDR3 length is 14 residues. Germline V gene data show CDR1 as SEHNR and CDR2 as FQNEAQ (reference sequence). V dropped 5 bases and J dropped 5 bases, with 15 bases sitting between them. The CDR3 DNA follows: TGTGCCAGCAGCCAGACCCACAGGGTCGAGACCCAGTACTTC. Its translation is CASSQTHRVETQYF.

This clone came up a few times. The CDR3 DNA is TGTGCCAGCACCGAAGGGGACAGGGATGTTTTAGAGCAGTACTTC. Amino acids: CASTEGDRDVLEQYF. This chain connects TRBV6-1 to TRBJ2-7; 9 nucleotides match TRBD1. V was clipped by 7 bases and J by 7 bases; unmatched bases: 14. Germline V gene data show CDR1 as MNHNS and CDR2 as SASEGT. The length of the CDR3 is 15 residues.

This clone occurred once. This sequence joins TRBV7-8 and TRBJ2-1; 7 bases match TRBD1. CDR1 SGHVS and CDR2 FQNEAQ come from the germline V gene. Trimming at V came to 7 bases and at J to 6 bases, leaving 9 bases not matched to a gene. The CDR3 covers 14 residues. CDR3: CASIQGVPRNEQFF. The CDR3, as DNA: TGTGCCAGCATTCAGGGGGTTCCTCGCAATGAGCAGTTCTTC.

This clone was found many times. V and J are TRBV6-1 and TRBJ2-7; 7 nucleotides line up with TRBD1. CDR1 and CDR2 from the germline V gene are MNHNS and SASEGT. The CDR3 is 14 amino acids. V lost 10 bases, J lost 4 bases, and 13 bases stayed unmatched. CDR3 sequence (DNA): TGTGCCACGCAAGAAACAGGGGATTCATACGAGCAGTACTTC. Encoded protein: CATQETGDSYEQYF.

The count of this clone is one. CDR3 nucleotide sequence: TGTGCCAGCCAGGGAGGGACGAACGAGCAGTACTTC. As protein: CASQGGTNEQYF. The chain links TRBV6-5 to TRBJ2-7; TRBD2 agrees at 7 bases. Germline V gene lookup returns CDR1 MNHEY and CDR2 SVGAGI. With 8 bases clipped from V and 5 bases from J, the junction kept 6 bases outside the gene matches. CDR3 size: 12 residues.

The rearrangement joins TRBV29-1 to TRBJ1-5, with D possibly TRBD1 on 6 matching bases. The CDR3 runs 13 residues. Germline values: CDR1 SQVTM, CDR2 ANQGSEA. V was pared by 5 bases and J by 5 bases, with 13 bases between. CDR3 in amino acids: CSVQTGPYQPQHF. CDR3 DNA: TGCAGCGTTCAGACAGGCCCGTATCAGCCCCAGCATTTT.

The V call is TRBV9, the J call TRBJ1-5, with 9 bases fitting TRBD1. The CDR3 consists of 15 residues. Germline CDR1 SGDLS, CDR2 YYNGEE. V was clipped by 3 bases and J by 5 bases; unmatched bases: 6. CDR3 loop: CASSAEQGAYQPQHF. The CDR3 DNA reads TGTGCCAGCAGCGCGGAACAGGGGGCCTATCAGCCCCAGCATTTT.

The chain combines TRBV4-3 with TRBJ2-5; 7 bases are shared with TRBD2. The CDR3 consists of 16 residues. The V gene end was trimmed by 0 bases and the J gene end by 1 base; junction bases not matched to a gene: 5. Germline CDR1 and CDR2: LGHNA and YSLEER. CDR3 nucleotides: TGCGCCAGCAGCCAAGATTTAGGGAGGGGCCAAGAGACCCAGTACTTC. Residues: CASSQDLGRGQETQYF.

CDR3 protein: CASSLGSGYGYTF. The CDR3 DNA sequence: TGTGCCAGCAGCTTGGGATCTGGCTATGGCTACACCTTC. The rearrangement joins TRBV5-5 to TRBJ1-2; no definite D call. Germline V gene data show CDR1 as SGHKS and CDR2 as YYEKEE (reference sequence). V lost 0 bases and J lost 4, with 7 bases in between. The CDR3 covers 13 residues. Together with reference TRBV5-5 and TRBJ1-2, the CDR3 gives the full variable domain: DAGVTQSPTHLIKTRGQQVTLRCSPISGHKSVSWYQQVLGQGPQFIFQYYEKEERGRGNFPDRFSARQFPNYSSELNVNALLLGDSALYLCASSLGSGYGYTFGSGTRLTVV.